This TCR beta chain was profiled in a study of radiotherapy plus CTLA-4 blockade in lung cancer. Turning to the study itself: Across the patients, objective responses occurred in 18%, and disease control in about 29%.

CDR1 and CDR2 from the germline V gene are SGHRS and YFSETQ. The V end lost 4 bases, the J end lost 3 bases, and 19 bases lay between the germline ends. The CDR3 has 16 amino acids. CTLA-4 blockade with ipilimumab, together with focal radiation, was given to patients with chemo-refractory metastatic non-small-cell lung cancer. Study outcomes and limitations: Expansion of tumor-derived TCR clones was observed in blood after radiotherapy plus ipilimumab. Early shifts in blood T cell clones, with interferon-beta, reportedly predicted response best.

Notes on this clone: The antigen remains undetermined.

Measured with immunoSEQ multiplex PCR; TCRdb has only the in-frame clones, and not every one. Of approximately 80,000 clones listed, just under 75% are singletons. The rearrangement joins TRBV5-1 to TRBJ1-1, with D possibly matching TRBD1 (5 bases). This sample comprised peripheral blood, obtained from a patient treated with radiotherapy plus ipilimumab. The receptor was isolated from a human donor with non-small cell lung cancer whose response to radiotherapy plus ipilimumab could not be evaluated. In nucleotides, the CDR3 is TGCGCCAGCAGCCAACGGCAGGGAGGGGCCGACACTGAAGCTTTCTTT. This codes for CASSQRQGGADTEAFF.